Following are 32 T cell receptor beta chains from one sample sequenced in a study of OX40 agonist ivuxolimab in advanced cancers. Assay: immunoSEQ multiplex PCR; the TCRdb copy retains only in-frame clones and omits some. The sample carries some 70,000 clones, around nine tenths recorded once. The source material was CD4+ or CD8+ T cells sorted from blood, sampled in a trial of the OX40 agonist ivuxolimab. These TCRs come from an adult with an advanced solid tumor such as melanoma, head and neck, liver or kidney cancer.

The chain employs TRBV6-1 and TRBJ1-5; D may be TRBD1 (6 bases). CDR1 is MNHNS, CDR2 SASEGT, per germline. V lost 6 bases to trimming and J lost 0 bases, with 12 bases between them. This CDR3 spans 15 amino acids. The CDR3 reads CASRGQRASNQPQHF. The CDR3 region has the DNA TGTGCCAGCAGAGGACAGAGAGCTAGCAATCAGCCCCAGCATTTT.

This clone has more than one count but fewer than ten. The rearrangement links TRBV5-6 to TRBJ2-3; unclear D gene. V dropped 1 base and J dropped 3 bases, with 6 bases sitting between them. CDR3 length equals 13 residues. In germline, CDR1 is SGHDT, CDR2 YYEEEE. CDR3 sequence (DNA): TGTGCCAGCAGCTTGTATCGGACAGATACGCAGTATTTT. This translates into CASSLYRTDTQYF.

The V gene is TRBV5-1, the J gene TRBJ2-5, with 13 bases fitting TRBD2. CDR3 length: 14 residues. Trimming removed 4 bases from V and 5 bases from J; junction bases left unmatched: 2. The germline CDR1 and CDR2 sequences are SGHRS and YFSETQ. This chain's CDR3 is CASSVTSGGETQYF. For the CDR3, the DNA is TGCGCCAGCAGCGTGACTAGCGGGGGGGAGACCCAGTACTTC.

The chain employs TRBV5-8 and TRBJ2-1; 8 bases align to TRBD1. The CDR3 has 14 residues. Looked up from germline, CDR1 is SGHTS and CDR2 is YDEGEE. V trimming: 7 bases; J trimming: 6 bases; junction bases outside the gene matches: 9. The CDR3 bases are TGTGCCAGCTACGGGACAGGAGGGAGCAATGAGCAGTTCTTC. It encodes CASYGTGGSNEQFF.

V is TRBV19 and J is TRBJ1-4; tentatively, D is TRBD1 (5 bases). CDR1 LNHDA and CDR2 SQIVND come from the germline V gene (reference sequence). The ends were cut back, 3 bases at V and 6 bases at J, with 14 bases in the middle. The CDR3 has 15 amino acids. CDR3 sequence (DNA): TGTGCCAGTAGTATCCGGGGCCAGGTGGATGAAAAACTGTTTTTT. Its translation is CASSIRGQVDEKLFF.

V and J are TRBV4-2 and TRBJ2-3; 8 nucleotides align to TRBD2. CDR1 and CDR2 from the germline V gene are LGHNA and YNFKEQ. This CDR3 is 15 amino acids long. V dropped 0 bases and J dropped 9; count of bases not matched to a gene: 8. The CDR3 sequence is CASSQDSSGGATQYF. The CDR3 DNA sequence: TGTGCCAGCAGCCAAGATTCATCGGGGGGGGCCACGCAGTATTTT.

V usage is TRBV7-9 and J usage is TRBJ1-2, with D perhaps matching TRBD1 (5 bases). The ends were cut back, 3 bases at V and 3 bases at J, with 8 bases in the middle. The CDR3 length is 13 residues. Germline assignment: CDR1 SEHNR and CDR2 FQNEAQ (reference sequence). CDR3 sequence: CASSFGADYGYTF. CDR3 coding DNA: TGTGCCAGCAGCTTCGGGGCCGACTATGGCTACACCTTC. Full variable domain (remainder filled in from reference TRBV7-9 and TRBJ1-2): DTGVSQNPRHKITKRGQNVTFRCDPISEHNRLYWYRQTLGQGPEFLTYFQNEAQLEKSRLLSDRFSAERPKGSFSTLEIQRTEQGDSAMYLCASSFGADYGYTFGSGTRLTVV.

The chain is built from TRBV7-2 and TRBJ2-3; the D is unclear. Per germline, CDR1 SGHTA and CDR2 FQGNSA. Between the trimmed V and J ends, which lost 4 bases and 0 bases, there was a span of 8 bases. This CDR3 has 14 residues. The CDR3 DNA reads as TGTGCCAGCAGCTCCGGTCTTAGCACAGATACGCAGTATTTT. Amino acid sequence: CASSSGLSTDTQYF.

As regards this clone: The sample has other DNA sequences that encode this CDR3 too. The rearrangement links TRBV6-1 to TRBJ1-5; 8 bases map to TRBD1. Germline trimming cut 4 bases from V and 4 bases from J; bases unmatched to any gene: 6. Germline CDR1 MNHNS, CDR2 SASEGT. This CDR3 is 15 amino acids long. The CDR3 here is CASSVTGVGNQPQHF. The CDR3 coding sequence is TGTGCCAGCAGTGTGACAGGGGTTGGAAATCAGCCCCAGCATTTT.

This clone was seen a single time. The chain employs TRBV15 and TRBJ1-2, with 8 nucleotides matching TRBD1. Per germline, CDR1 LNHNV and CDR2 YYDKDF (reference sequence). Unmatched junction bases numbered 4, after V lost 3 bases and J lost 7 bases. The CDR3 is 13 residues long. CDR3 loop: CATSSRTGSGYTF. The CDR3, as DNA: TGTGCCACCAGCAGCAGGACAGGGTCTGGCTACACCTTC.

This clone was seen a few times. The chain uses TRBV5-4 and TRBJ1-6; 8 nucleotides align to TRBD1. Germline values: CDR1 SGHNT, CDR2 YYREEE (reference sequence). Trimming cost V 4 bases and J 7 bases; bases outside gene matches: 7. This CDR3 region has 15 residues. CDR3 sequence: CASSPWRTGNSPLHF. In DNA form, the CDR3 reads TGTGCCAGCAGCCCCTGGCGGACAGGGAATTCACCCCTCCACTTT.

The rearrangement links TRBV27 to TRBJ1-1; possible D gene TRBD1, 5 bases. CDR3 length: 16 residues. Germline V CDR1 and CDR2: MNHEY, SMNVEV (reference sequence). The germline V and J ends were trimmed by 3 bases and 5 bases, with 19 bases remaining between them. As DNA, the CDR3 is TGTGCCAGCAGTTTGGGTACAAACCCAGGGAGGACTGAAGCTTTCTTT. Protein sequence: CASSLGTNPGRTEAFF.

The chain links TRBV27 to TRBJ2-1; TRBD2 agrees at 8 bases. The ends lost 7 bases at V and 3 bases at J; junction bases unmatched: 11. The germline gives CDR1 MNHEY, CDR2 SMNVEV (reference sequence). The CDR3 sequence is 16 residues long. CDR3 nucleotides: TGTGCCAGCAAGGGAGCGGCGGGGACTAGCTACAATGAGCAGTTCTTC. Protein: CASKGAAGTSYNEQFF.

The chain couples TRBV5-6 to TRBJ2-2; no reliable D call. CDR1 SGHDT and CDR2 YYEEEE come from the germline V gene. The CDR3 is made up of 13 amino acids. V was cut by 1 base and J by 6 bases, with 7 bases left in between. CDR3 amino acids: CASSLTRPGELFF. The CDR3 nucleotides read TGTGCCAGCAGCTTGACCCGGCCCGGGGAGCTGTTTTTT. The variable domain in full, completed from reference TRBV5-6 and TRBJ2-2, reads DAGVTQSPTHLIKTRGQQVTLRCSPKSGHDTVSWYQQALGQGPQFIFQYYEEEERQRGNFPDRFSGHQFPNYSSELNVNALLLGDSALYLCASSLTRPGELFFGEGSRLTVL.

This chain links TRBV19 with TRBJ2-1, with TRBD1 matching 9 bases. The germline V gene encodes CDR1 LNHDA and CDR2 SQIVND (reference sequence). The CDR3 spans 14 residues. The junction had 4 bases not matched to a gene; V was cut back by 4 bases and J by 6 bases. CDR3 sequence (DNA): TGTGCCAGTAGTAGATGGGACAGGGTCAATGAGCAGTTCTTC. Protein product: CASSRWDRVNEQFF.

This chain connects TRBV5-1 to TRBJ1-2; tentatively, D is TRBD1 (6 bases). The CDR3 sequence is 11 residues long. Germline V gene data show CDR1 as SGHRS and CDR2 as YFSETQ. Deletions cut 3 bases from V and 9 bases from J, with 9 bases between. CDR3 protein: CASSSGQSYTF. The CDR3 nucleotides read TGCGCCAGCAGCTCCGGACAGAGCTACACCTTC.

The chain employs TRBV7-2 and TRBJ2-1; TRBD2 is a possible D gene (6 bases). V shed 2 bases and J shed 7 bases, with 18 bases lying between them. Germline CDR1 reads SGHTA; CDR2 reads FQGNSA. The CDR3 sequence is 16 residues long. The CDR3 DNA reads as TGTGCCAGCAGCTTACCCCAGGCGGGAAGGGGAAATGAGCAGTTCTTC. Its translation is CASSLPQAGRGNEQFF. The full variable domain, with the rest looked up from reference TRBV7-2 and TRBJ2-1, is GAGVSQSPSNKVTEKGKDVELRCDPISGHTALYWYRQSLGQGLEFLIYFQGNSAPDKSGLPSDRFSAERTGGSVSTLTIQRTQQEDSAVYLCASSLPQAGRGNEQFFGPGTRLTVL.

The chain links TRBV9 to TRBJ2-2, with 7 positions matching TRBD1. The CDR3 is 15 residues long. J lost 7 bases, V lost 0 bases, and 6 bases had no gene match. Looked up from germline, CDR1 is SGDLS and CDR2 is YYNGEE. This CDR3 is CASSVAGGGVGELFF. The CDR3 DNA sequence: TGTGCCAGCAGCGTAGCAGGGGGTGGAGTCGGGGAGCTGTTTTTT.

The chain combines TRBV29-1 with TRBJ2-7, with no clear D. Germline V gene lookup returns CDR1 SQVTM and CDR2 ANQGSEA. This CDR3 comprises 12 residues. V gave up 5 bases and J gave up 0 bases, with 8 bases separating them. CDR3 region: CSVRYGSYEQYF. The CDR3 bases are TGCAGCGTTCGTTACGGCTCCTACGAGCAGTACTTC.

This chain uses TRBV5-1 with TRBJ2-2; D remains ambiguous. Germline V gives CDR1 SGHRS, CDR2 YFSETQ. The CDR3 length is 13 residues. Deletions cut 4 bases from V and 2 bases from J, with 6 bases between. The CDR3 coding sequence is TGCGCCAGCAGCGGCGGTAACACCGGGGAGCTGTTTTTT. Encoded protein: CASSGGNTGELFF.

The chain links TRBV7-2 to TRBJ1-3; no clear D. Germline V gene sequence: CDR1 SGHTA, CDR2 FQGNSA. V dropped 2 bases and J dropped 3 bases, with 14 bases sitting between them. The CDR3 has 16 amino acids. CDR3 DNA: TGTGCCAGCAGCTTACCCCAGATAGTCTTTGGAAACACCATATATTTT. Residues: CASSLPQIVFGNTIYF.

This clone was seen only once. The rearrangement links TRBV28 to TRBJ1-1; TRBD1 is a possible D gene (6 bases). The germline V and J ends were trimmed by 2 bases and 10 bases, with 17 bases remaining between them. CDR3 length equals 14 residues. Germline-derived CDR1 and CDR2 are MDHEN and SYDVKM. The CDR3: CASSLEQGGSVAFF. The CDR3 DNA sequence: TGTGCCAGCAGTTTAGAACAGGGCGGATCGGTAGCTTTCTTT.

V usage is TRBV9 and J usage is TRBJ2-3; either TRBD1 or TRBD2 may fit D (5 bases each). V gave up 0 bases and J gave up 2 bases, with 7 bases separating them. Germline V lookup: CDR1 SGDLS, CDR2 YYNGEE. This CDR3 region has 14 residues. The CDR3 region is CASSVDGTTDTQYF. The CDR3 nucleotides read TGTGCCAGCAGCGTAGACGGGACCACAGATACGCAGTATTTT.

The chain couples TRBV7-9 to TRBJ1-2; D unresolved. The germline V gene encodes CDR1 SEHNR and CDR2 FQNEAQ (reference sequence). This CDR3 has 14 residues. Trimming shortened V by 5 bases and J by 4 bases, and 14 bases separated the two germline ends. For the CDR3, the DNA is TGTGCCAGCAGCCCTACCCAGCTTTCCTATGGCTACACCTTC. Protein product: CASSPTQLSYGYTF.

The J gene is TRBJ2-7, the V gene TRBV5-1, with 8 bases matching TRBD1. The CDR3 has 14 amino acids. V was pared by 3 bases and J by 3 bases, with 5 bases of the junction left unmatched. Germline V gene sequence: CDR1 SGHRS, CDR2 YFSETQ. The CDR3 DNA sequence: TGCGCCAGCAGCTCCCGGGACAGGAGCTACGAGCAGTACTTC. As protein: CASSSRDRSYEQYF. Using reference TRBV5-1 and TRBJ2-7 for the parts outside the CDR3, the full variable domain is KAGVTQTPRYLIKTRGQQVTLSCSPISGHRSVSWYQQTPGQGLQFLFEYFSETQRNKGNFPGRFSGRQFSNSRSEMNVSTLELGDSALYLCASSSRDRSYEQYFGPGTRLTVT.

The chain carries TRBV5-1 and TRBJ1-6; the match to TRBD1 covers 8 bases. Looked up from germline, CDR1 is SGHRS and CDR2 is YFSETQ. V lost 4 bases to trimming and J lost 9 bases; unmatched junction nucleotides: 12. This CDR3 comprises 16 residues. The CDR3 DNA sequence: TGCGCCAGCAGCCCAGACTCCGGACAGGGTGGTTCACCCCTCCACTTT. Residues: CASSPDSGQGGSPLHF. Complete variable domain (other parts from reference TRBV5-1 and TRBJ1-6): KAGVTQTPRYLIKTRGQQVTLSCSPISGHRSVSWYQQTPGQGLQFLFEYFSETQRNKGNFPGRFSGRQFSNSRSEMNVSTLELGDSALYLCASSPDSGQGGSPLHFGNGTRLTVT.

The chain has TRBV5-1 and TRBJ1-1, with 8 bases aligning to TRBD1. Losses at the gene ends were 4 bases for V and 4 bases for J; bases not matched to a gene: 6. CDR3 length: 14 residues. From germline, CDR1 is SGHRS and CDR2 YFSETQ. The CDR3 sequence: CASSGGQGSTEAFF. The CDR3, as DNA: TGCGCCAGCAGCGGAGGACAGGGTAGCACTGAAGCTTTCTTT. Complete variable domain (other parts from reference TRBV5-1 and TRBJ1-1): KAGVTQTPRYLIKTRGQQVTLSCSPISGHRSVSWYQQTPGQGLQFLFEYFSETQRNKGNFPGRFSGRQFSNSRSEMNVSTLELGDSALYLCASSGGQGSTEAFFGQGTRLTVV.

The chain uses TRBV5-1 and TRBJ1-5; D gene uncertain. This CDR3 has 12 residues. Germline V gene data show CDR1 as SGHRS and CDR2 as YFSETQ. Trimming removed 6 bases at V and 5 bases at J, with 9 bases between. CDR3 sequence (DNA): TGCGCCAGCAAGGCCATTTATCAGCCCCAGCATTTT. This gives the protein CASKAIYQPQHF.

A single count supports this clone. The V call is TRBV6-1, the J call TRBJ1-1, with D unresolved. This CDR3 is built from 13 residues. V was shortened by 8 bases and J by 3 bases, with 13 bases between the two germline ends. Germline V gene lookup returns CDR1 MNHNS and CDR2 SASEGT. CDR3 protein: CASGVGWDTEAFF. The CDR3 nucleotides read TGTGCCAGCGGGGTAGGATGGGACACTGAAGCTTTCTTT.

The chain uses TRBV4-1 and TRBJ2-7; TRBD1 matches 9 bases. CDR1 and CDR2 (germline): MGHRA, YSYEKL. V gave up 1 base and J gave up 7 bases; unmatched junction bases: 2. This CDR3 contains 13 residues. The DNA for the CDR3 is TGCGCCAGCAGCCAAGGACAGGGGGGTGAGCAGTACTTC. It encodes CASSQGQGGEQYF.

The CDR3 nucleotides are TGTGCCAGTAGCCTCGGAGGAGGGTTTGGTAATTCACCCCTCCACTTT. Translation gives CASSLGGGFGNSPLHF. The chain combines TRBV19 with TRBJ1-6; D unclear. V lost 6 bases, J lost 6 bases, and 18 bases lay in between. There are 16 residues in the CDR3. The germline gives CDR1 LNHDA, CDR2 SQIVND (reference sequence).

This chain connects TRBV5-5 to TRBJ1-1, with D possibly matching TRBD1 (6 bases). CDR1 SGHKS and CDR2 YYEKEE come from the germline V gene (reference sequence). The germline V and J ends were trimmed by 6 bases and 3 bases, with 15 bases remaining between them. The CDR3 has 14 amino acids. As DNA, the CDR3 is TGTGCCAGCACCCGGGGAGGGGGAGACACTGAAGCTTTCTTT. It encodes CASTRGGGDTEAFF.